This T cell receptor (beta chain) was recovered during a study of T-cell reconstitution after alpha-beta-depleted transplantation in children (dated by TCRdb to about 2016). In terms of the full investigation: T-cell immune reconstitution after TCRalphabeta/CD19-depleted allogeneic hematopoietic cell transplantation in children was quantitatively tracked in the study by means of TCR repertoire profiling.

The library was built by means of PCR. This sample was sequenced with an Illumina HiSeq 2500. TCR library preparation used molecular barcoding, with unique molecular identifiers applied to normalize quantification of the TCRbeta repertoire. TCRdb handled the public reads itself, with Q25 trimming in fastp and clone calling in MiXCR, and kept productive beta chains. Identical CDR3 protein sequences are pooled into one entry, listed with their most common genes and DNA. Here the sample has over 150,000 distinct CDR3 sequences; about 6.4% occur a single time. The ten top clones hold roughly 3% of the sample. Germline trimming amounts to 3 bases on V and 6 bases on J, with 9 as the count of junction bases outside the gene matches. Taken from the germline V gene (reference sequence), the CDR1 and CDR2 loops are LGHDT and YNNKEL. The CDR3 has 16 amino acids, counting the end cysteine and phenylalanine. Solely the CDR3 DNA is kept, with 48 bases framed from the first base.

Of note for this clonotype: This receptor's antigen is unknown. Qualities for individual bases were not recorded, and no much larger clone is one base off.

The material was PBMCs from the stem cell graft donor, obtained from the stem cell graft. This sequence uses TRBV3-1 and TRBJ2-3; 10 central bases correspond to TRBD1. This receptor was taken from a human donor who donated a stem cell graft to a child with Wiskott-Aldrich syndrome. CDR3 reads: CASSHYTGQGVDTQYF. The nucleotide sequence reads TGTGCCAGCAGCCACTATACCGGACAGGGGGTCGATACGCAGTATTTT.